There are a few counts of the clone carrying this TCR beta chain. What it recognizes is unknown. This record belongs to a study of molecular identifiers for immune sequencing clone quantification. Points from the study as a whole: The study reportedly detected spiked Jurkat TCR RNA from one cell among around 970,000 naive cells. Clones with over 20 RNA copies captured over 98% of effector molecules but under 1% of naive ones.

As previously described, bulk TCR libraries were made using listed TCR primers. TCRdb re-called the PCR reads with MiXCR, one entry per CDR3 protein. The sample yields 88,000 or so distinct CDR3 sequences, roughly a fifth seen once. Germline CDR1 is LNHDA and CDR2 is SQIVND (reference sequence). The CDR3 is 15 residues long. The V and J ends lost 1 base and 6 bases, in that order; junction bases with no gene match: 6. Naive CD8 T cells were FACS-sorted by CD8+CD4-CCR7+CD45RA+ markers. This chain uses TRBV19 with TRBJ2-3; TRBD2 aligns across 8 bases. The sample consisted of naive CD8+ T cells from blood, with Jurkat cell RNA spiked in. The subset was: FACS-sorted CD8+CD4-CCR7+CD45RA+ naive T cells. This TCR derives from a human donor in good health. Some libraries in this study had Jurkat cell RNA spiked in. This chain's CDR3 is CASSIVGGGSDTQYF. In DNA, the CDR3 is TGTGCCAGTAGTATAGTTGGCGGGGGGTCGGATACGCAGTATTTT. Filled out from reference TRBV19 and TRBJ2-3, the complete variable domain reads DGGITQSPKYLFRKEGQNVTLSCEQNLNHDAMYWYRQDPGQGLRLIYYSQIVNDFQKGDIAEGYSVSREKKESFPLTVTSAQKNPTAFYLCASSIVGGGSDTQYFGPGTRLTVL.